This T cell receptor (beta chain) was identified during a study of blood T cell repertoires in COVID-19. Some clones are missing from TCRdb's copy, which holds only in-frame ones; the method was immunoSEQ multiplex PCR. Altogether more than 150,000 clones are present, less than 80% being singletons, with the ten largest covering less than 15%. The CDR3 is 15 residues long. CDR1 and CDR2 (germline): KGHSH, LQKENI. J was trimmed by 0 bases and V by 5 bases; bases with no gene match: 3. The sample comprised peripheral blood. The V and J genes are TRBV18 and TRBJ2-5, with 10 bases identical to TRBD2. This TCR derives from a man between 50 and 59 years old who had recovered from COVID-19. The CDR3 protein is CASSKTSGYQETQYF. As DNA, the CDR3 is TGTGCCAGCTCAAAGACTAGCGGGTACCAAGAGACCCAGTACTTC.